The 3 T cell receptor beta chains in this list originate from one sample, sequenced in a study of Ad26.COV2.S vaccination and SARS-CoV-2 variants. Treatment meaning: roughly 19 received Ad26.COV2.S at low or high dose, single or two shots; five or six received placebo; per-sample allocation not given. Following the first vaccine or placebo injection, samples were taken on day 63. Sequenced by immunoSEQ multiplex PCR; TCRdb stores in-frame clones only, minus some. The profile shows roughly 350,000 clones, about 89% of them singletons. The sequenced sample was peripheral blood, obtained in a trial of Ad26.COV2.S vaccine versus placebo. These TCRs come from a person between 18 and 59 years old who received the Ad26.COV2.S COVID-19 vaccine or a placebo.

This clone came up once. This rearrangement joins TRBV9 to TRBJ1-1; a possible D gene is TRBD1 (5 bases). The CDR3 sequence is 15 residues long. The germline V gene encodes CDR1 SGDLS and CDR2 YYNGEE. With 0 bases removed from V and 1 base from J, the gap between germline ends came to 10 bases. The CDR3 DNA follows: TGTGCCAGCAGCGTAGGATGGGGCGGGAACACTGAAGCTTTCTTT. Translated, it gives CASSVGWGGNTEAFF.

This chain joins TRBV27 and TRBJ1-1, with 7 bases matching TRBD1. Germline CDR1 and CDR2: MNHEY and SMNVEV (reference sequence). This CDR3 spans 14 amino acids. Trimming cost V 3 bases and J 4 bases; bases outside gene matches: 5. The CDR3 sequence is CASSLSGGLTEAFF. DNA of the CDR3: TGTGCCAGCAGTTTGTCAGGGGGGCTCACTGAAGCTTTCTTT.

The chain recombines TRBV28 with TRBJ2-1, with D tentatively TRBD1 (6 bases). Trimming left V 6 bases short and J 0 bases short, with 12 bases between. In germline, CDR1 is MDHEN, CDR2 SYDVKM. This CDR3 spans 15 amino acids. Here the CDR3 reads CASRQGLSSYNEQFF. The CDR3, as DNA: TGTGCCAGCAGACAGGGATTGAGCTCCTACAATGAGCAGTTCTTC. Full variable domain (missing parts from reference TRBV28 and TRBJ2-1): DVKVTQSSRYLVKRTGEKVFLECVQDMDHENMFWYRQDPGLGLRLIYFSYDVKMKEKGDIPEGYSVSREKKERFSLILESASTNQTSMYLCASRQGLSSYNEQFFGPGTRLTVL.